Given below is one TCR beta chain in context. This clonotype was observed at least ten times. Its antigen is unknown. No per-base quality is available; no much larger clone lies one base away. The source of the sample is a study of Graves' ophthalmopathy and Graves' hyperthyroidism (dated by TCRdb to the late 2010s). Describing the broader study: Peripheral blood samples were taken at the time of initial diagnosis, before any treatment was given. In total, 135 blood samples were TCR-sequenced: 43 ophthalmopathy, 75 hyperthyroidism and approximately 17 hyperthyroidism-to-ophthalmopathy patients. In 6 or 7 hyperthyroidism patients, T-cell repertoires of thyroid tissue and blood were compared. An independent validation cohort was composed of 18 hyperthyroidism patients and 17 patients who later progressed from hyperthyroidism to ophthalmopathy. To explore V-J signatures that distinguish ophthalmopathy from hyperthyroidism, a discovery set of around 100 patients was enrolled, made up of about 40 with ophthalmopathy and 55 to 65 with stable hyperthyroidism. To tell Graves' ophthalmopathy apart from Graves' hyperthyroidism, and to predict which patients would progress to ophthalmopathy, the study relied on TCR beta repertoire signatures. After sampling, hyperthyroidism patients received methimazole starting at 30 mg daily, and ophthalmopathy patients received high-dose intravenous methylprednisolone.

TCR beta CDR3 regions were amplified from RNA transcripts for repertoire sequencing. The first round was an RT-PCR using HTBI primers with the Qiagen OneStep RT-PCR kit, and this first round was followed by a second-round multiplex PCR, then size selection and purification. Libraries were sequenced on an Illumina HiSeq2000 using paired-end 100 bp reads. On the study's bioinformatics: Reads were processed with SOAPnuke, discarding reads with adapters, uncalled bases, mean Phred below 15, or no exact constant-primer or identifier match. High-quality paired reads were merged with COPE v1.2.5. Unique nucleotide sequences were defined as clonotypes and aligned to IMGT TRB V, D and J references using MiTCR v1.1. Only V-J combinations with frequency above 0.0001 were analysed, covering approximately 99% of repertoires. For each V-J combination, a TCR clonal expansion and chaos score was defined as the ratio of F50 clonal expansion to chaos observed in the TCRdist matrix. Welch's t-statistics and random forest were used to reduce features to 13 V-J combinations, which were fed into a naive Bayes classifier. Thyroid-blood repertoire similarity was quantified with the Morisita-Horn index. The public reads were reanalyzed by TCRdb: fastp trimming at Q25, MiXCR alignment, in-frame beta chains only. CDR3 protein duplicates are merged, each entry listing the most common genes and DNA. The V and J calls shown here were made by TCRdb, not taken from the authors' results. Across this sample there are 650,000 to 900,000 distinct CDR3 sequences, with 40% seen only once. The top ten hold approximately 43% of the sample.

General study outcomes and caveats: Among expanded thyroid clonotypes with frequency above 0.001, most also showed up in blood, which suggests that blood repertoires may reflect the thyroid immune response. In validation, the model predicted ophthalmopathy progression with about 70% sensitivity and less than 80% specificity; some 13 predicted patients were CT-confirmed with GO in a median of around 6.5 months. The 13-signature model separated ophthalmopathy from stable hyperthyroidism with 87.88% sensitivity and around 81% specificity in cross-validation, and 80%/75% in the test set. No statistical method was used to set the sample size in advance, and the investigators knew which group each participant was assigned to.

Ophthalmopathy patients had moderately to severely active disease, Clinical Activity Score of at least 3, NOSPECS grade of at least 4, and disease duration under 3 months. Patients were excluded if they had other autoimmune diseases, uncontrolled infections, pregnancy or lactation. Clinical symptoms, serum thyroxine, TRAb, thyroid ultrasound and orbital computed tomography were used for diagnosis. Ficoll-Paque density gradient centrifugation was used to isolate PBMCs from 10 ml of fresh peripheral blood. Total RNA was extracted with Trizol reagent and quality-checked on an Agilent 2100 Bioanalyzer. CDR1 SNHLY and CDR2 FYNNEI are derived from the germline V gene. The CDR3, from cysteine to phenylalanine, totals 13 residues. The DNA shown is the 39-base CDR3, in frame from base 1. At the junction V is shortened by 9 bases and J by 4 bases; bases outside the gene matches: 4.

The clonotype comes from an adult man with Graves' ophthalmopathy. The sequencing sample was made of peripheral blood. The chain was built from TRBV2 and TRBJ2-2; 8 central bases correspond to TRBD2. CDR3 protein: CASRGTSTGELFF. The DNA is as follows: TGTGCCAGTCGTGGGACTAGCACCGGGGAGCTGTTTTTT. The reference TRBV2 and TRBJ2-2 proteins fill in what lies around the CDR3, so the full variable domain reads EPEVTQTPSHQVTQMGQEVILRCVPISNHLYFYWYRQILGQKVEFLVSFYNNEISEKSEIFDDQFSVERPDGSNFTLKIRSTKLEDSAMYFCASRGTSTGELFFGEGSRLTVL.